This TCR beta chain derives from a study of blood T cells in healthy people across ages. The table lists this clonotype with a few counts. Losses at the gene ends were 4 bases for V and 0 bases for J; bases not matched to a gene: 8. The CDR3 runs 17 residues. Germline CDR1 reads ENHRY; CDR2 reads SYGVKD. Primers used in a second PCR of roughly 6 to 11 cycles were a sample-barcoded 5' primer and a J-beta primer mix. TCRdb re-derived calls from the 5' RACE reads in MiXCR, one entry per CDR3 protein. Altogether roughly 800,000 distinct CDR3 sequences are present, nearly 60% being singletons, with the ten largest covering approximately 21%.

The sequenced sample was blood. The chain combines TRBV10-3 with TRBJ2-1, with 8 bases aligning to TRBD2. The sequence came from a man aged 30 to 39 in good health. CDR3 loop: CAISGGASGSSYNEQFF. The CDR3 nucleotides read TGTGCCATCAGTGGGGGGGCGAGCGGGAGCTCCTACAATGAGCAGTTCTTC.